This TCR beta chain was captured by sequencing in a study of blood T cell repertoires in COVID-19. Study summary: Italy, Spain and the United States were the sources of the convalescent and acute COVID-19 samples. The analysed material was cDNA or gDNA that came from T cells, B-cell-depleted T cells, or PBMCs.

Authors' data handling: The authors estimated nucleated cell counts from reference gene primer amplification. Data came from immunoSEQ multiplex PCR; TCRdb stores just in-frame clones and leaves some out. That table supplies the V and J calls and clone size; D and trimming were determined from the DNA. The sample records roughly 120,000 clones, more than 80% being singletons. Enrolment of Seattle patients took place during active infection, and they were followed longitudinally. This CDR3 spans 14 amino acids. The junction had 3 bases not matched to a gene; V was cut back by 4 bases and J by 5 bases. Germline CDR1 reads LGHDT; CDR2 reads YNNKEL (reference sequence).

The source of this sequence is a woman in her sixties or seventies with COVID-19, enrolled during active disease. V is TRBV3-1 (or the pseudogene TRBV3-2) and J is TRBJ1-5; 9 bases align to TRBD1. Specimen: peripheral blood. The CDR3 region has the DNA TGTGCCAGCAGCCGCCGGACAGGGGATCAGCCCCAGCATTTT. This sequence encodes CASSRRTGDQPQHF.